The T cell receptor (beta chain) described here comes from a study of cytomegalovirus exposure and HLA in healthy donors. Study-wide context: In a previous analysis, nearly 120 million unique TCR beta sequences were found from roughly 200 million T cells.

This CDR3 has 14 amino acids. Trimming pared 5 bases from V and 0 bases from J, leaving 11 bases between. Germline CDR1 GTSNPN, CDR2 SVGIG (reference sequence). The PCR contained 60 Vbeta and 13 Jbeta primers. Using immunoSEQ multiplex PCR, the repertoire was profiled, and TCRdb retains in-frame clones only, with some absent. In the table there are 150,000 to 200,000 clones, approximately 71% of which are singletons. Those who donated were healthy bone marrow donors. This receptor was identified in a woman between 40 and 50 years old in good health and CMV-seropositive. What was sequenced was PBMCs. The chain combines TRBV30 with TRBJ1-3; possibly TRBD1 for D (5 bases). The DNA for the CDR3 is TGTGCCTGGGGCCGACAGAGCTCTGGAAACACCATATATTTT. This translates into CAWGRQSSGNTIYF.